The rows below give T cell receptor beta chains drawn from one sample of a study of tumor-infiltrating lymphocytes in localized non-small cell lung cancer. The table came from immunoSEQ multiplex PCR; TCRdb's copy has only in-frame clones and leaves some out. The sample has about 24,000 clones, roughly three fifths seen once. The specimen sequenced was lung tumor tissue. These receptors originate from a human donor with non-small cell lung cancer. The CDR3 runs from the conserved cysteine through the conserved F or W. The D gene is left open where the match is weak. Rows give clone size only sometimes, using once, few, many, or a class for an expanded clone.

D: TRBD1; J: TRBJ2-3; V: TRBV9; size: NA; CDR3: CASSLQTGEDTQYF; DNA: TGTGCCAGCAGCCTCCAGACAGGGGAGGATACGCAGTATTTT
D: TRBD1; J: TRBJ1-3; V: TRBV28; size: medium-sized; CDR3: CASSTPGQGFSSGNTIYF; DNA: TGTGCCAGCTCCACTCCGGGACAGGGTTTTTCGTCCGGAAACACCATATATTTT
D: TRBD1; J: TRBJ1-4; V: TRBV19; size: NA; CDR3: CASSRDRNEKLFF; DNA: TGTGCCAGTAGTAGGGACAGGAATGAAAAACTGTTTTTT
D: TRBD2; J: TRBJ2-5; V: TRBV29-1; size: NA; CDR3: CSVEASGSETQYF; DNA: TGCAGCGTTGAGGCTAGCGGGAGCGAGACCCAGTACTTC
D: TRBD1; J: TRBJ1-2; V: TRBV18; size: NA; CDR3: CASSPQAIKRDRDGYTF; DNA: TGTGCCAGCTCACCACAAGCTATAAAACGGGACAGGGATGGCTACACCTTC
D: NA; J: TRBJ1-6; V: TRBV30; size: NA; CDR3: CAWDRWNSPLHF; DNA: TGTGCCTGGGACAGGTGGAATTCACCCCTCCACTTT
D: TRBD2; J: TRBJ2-7; V: TRBV7-2; size: NA; CDR3: CASSLGSLAGGYPEQYF; DNA: TGTGCCAGCAGCTTGGGTTCTCTAGCGGGAGGTTACCCCGAGCAGTACTTC
D: TRBD2; J: TRBJ2-2; V: TRBV7-7; size: NA; CDR3: CASSLAGNTGELFF; DNA: TGTGCCAGCAGCCTAGCGGGGAACACCGGGGAGCTGTTTTTT
D: TRBD1; J: TRBJ2-7; V: TRBV27; size: few; CDR3: CASRTRGLYEQYF; DNA: TGTGCCAGCAGGACAAGGGGGCTCTACGAGCAGTACTTC
D: TRBD2; J: TRBJ2-2; V: TRBV6-6; size: NA; CDR3: CASSSGLAGELFF; DNA: TGTGCCAGCAGTTCGGGACTAGCGGGGGAGCTGTTTTTT
D: TRBD1; J: TRBJ2-1; V: TRBV5-1; size: NA; CDR3: CASYPGQGYNEQFF; DNA: TGCGCCAGCTACCCGGGACAGGGGTACAATGAGCAGTTCTTC
D: NA; J: TRBJ2-7; V: TRBV7-2; size: once; CDR3: CASSLAASSAYEQYF; DNA: TGTGCCAGCAGCTTAGCAGCGAGTAGCGCGTACGAGCAGTACTTC
D: NA; J: TRBJ2-3; V: TRBV5-6; size: NA; CDR3: CASSLFQTDTQYF; DNA: TGTGCCAGCAGCTTGTTTCAGACAGATACGCAGTATTTT
D: TRBD1; J: TRBJ1-1; V: TRBV28; size: NA; CDR3: CASRGTGAPNTEAFF; DNA: TGTGCCAGCAGGGGGACAGGGGCCCCTAACACTGAAGCTTTCTTT
D: NA; J: TRBJ1-1; V: TRBV7-8; size: NA; CDR3: CASSLRVLTEAFF; DNA: TGTGCCAGCAGCTTAAGGGTATTGACTGAAGCTTTCTTT
D: NA; J: TRBJ1-5; V: TRBV6-5; size: few; CDR3: CASSEQGGGQPQHF; DNA: TGTGCCAGCAGTGAACAAGGAGGCGGTCAGCCCCAGCATTTT
D: NA; J: TRBJ2-3; V: TRBV19; size: NA; CDR3: CASSADTQYF; DNA: TGTGCCAGTTCAGCAGATACGCAGTATTTT
D: TRBD1; J: TRBJ2-5; V: TRBV25-1; size: few; CDR3: CASSSGTGVWETQYF; DNA: TGTGCCAGCAGCTCCGGGACAGGGGTGTGGGAGACCCAGTACTTC
D: TRBD2; J: TRBJ2-1; V: TRBV5-4; size: NA; CDR3: CASKTSGREGEQFF; DNA: TGTGCCAGCAAAACTAGCGGGAGAGAGGGAGAGCAGTTCTTC
D: TRBD1; J: TRBJ1-5; V: TRBV2; size: few; CDR3: CASSRGQGYNQPQHF; DNA: TGTGCCAGCAGTAGGGGACAGGGGTACAATCAGCCCCAGCATTTT
D: NA; J: TRBJ1-2; V: TRBV5-1; size: few; CDR3: CASSGDGSNYGYTF; DNA: TGCGCCAGCAGCGGGGACGGTTCTAACTATGGCTACACCTTC
D: NA; J: TRBJ2-2; V: TRBV15; size: NA; CDR3: CATSRVKGRTTGELFF; DNA: TGTGCCACCAGCAGAGTCAAGGGTAGGACGACCGGGGAGCTGTTTTTT
D: TRBD2; J: TRBJ2-3; V: TRBV19; size: NA; CDR3: CASSLTSGRTDTQYF; DNA: TGTGCCAGTAGTCTGACTAGCGGTAGGACAGATACGCAGTATTTT
D: NA; J: TRBJ2-7; V: TRBV6-1; size: medium-sized; CDR3: CASSLGPTYEQYF; DNA: TGTGCCAGCAGTCTTGGGCCTACCTACGAGCAGTACTTC
D: TRBD2; J: TRBJ2-1; V: TRBV5-4; size: once; CDR3: CASNPGTSGPGEQFF; DNA: TGTGCCAGCAACCCCGGGACTAGCGGCCCCGGTGAGCAGTTCTTC
D: NA; J: TRBJ2-3; V: TRBV28; size: NA; CDR3: CASSLVWQGGTDTQYF; DNA: TGTGCCAGCAGTTTAGTATGGCAGGGCGGCACAGATACGCAGTATTTT
D: TRBD2; J: TRBJ2-7; V: TRBV5-1; size: NA; CDR3: CASAGLAGGDSYEQYF; DNA: TGCGCCAGCGCGGGACTAGCGGGGGGGGATTCCTACGAGCAGTACTTC
D: NA; J: TRBJ1-1; V: TRBV18; size: NA; CDR3: CASNIGGGLGTEAFF; DNA: TGTGCCAGCAACATAGGGGGGGGGTTAGGCACTGAAGCTTTCTTT
D: NA; J: TRBJ2-1; V: TRBV28; size: once; CDR3: CASSFNYNEQFF; DNA: TGTGCCAGCAGTTTTAACTACAATGAGCAGTTCTTC
D: TRBD1; J: TRBJ2-5; V: TRBV2; size: NA; CDR3: CASSKGVTGEKETQYF; DNA: TGTGCCAGCAGCAAGGGGGTGACAGGGGAGAAAGAGACCCAGTACTTC
D: TRBD2; J: TRBJ2-1; V: TRBV5-1; size: NA; CDR3: CASSPGTAGDKNEQFF; DNA: TGCGCCAGCAGCCCGGGAACAGCGGGAGATAAGAATGAGCAGTTCTTC
D: TRBD2; J: TRBJ2-1; V: TRBV2; size: NA; CDR3: CASSAIAGSYNEQFF; DNA: TGTGCCAGCAGTGCTATAGCGGGCTCCTACAATGAGCAGTTCTTC
D: TRBD1; J: TRBJ2-7; V: TRBV7-2; size: NA; CDR3: CASSATGTGAYEQYF; DNA: TGTGCCAGCAGCGCAACCGGGACAGGTGCCTACGAGCAGTACTTC
D: TRBD2; J: TRBJ2-1; V: TRBV6-5; size: NA; CDR3: CASSLRGLAGGSLFF; DNA: TGTGCCAGCAGCCTAAGGGGACTAGCGGGAGGGTCTTTGTTCTTC
D: TRBD2; J: TRBJ2-3; V: TRBV28; size: NA; CDR3: CASSLSTSGPEPDTQYF; DNA: TGTGCCAGCAGTTTATCGACTAGCGGGCCCGAACCGGATACGCAGTATTTT
D: TRBD2; J: TRBJ2-5; V: TRBV2; size: NA; CDR3: CASSEARLAGGTGETQYF; DNA: TGTGCCAGCAGTGAAGCAAGGCTAGCGGGAGGGACCGGAGAGACCCAGTACTTC
D: TRBD1; J: TRBJ2-5; V: TRBV7-9; size: few; CDR3: CASRPWTGQETQYF; DNA: TGTGCCAGCAGGCCCTGGACAGGCCAAGAGACCCAGTACTTC
D: TRBD1; J: TRBJ2-7; V: TRBV11-1; size: NA; CDR3: CASSTRDRLYEQYF; DNA: TGTGCCAGCAGCACACGGGACAGACTCTACGAGCAGTACTTC
D: NA; J: TRBJ2-5; V: TRBV28; size: NA; CDR3: CASKPGWGETQYF; DNA: TGTGCCAGTAAACCGGGGTGGGGAGAGACCCAGTACTTC
D: NA; J: TRBJ2-7; V: TRBV6-1; size: few; CDR3: CASTRSRNF; DNA: TGTGCCAGCACTAGATCCAGGAACTTC
D: NA; J: TRBJ2-2; V: TRBV19; size: few; CDR3: CASSIGLTTGELFF; DNA: TGTGCCAGTAGTATAGGGCTTACAACCGGGGAGCTGTTTTTT
D: NA; J: TRBJ1-2; V: TRBV13; size: few; CDR3: CASSLGRVSYGYTF; DNA: TGTGCCAGCAGCTTAGGACGGGTCTCCTATGGCTACACCTTC
D: TRBD1; J: TRBJ1-1; V: TRBV9; size: NA; CDR3: CASSSTGYDTEAFF; DNA: TGTGCCAGCAGCTCGACAGGGTATGACACTGAAGCTTTCTTT
D: NA; J: TRBJ2-1; V: TRBV7-2; size: NA; CDR3: CASSPSLLARASYNEQFF; DNA: TGTGCCAGCAGCCCCTCTCTGCTAGCGAGAGCCTCCTACAATGAGCAGTTCTTC
D: NA; J: TRBJ2-3; V: TRBV28; size: NA; CDR3: CASSLPDSTDTQYF; DNA: TGTGCCAGCAGTCTGCCAGATAGCACAGATACGCAGTATTTT
D: NA; J: TRBJ1-1; V: TRBV28; size: NA; CDR3: CASTSGAGGEAFF; DNA: TGTGCCAGCACCTCTGGCGCTGGAGGTGAAGCTTTCTTT
D: TRBD2; J: TRBJ2-7; V: TRBV5-6; size: NA; CDR3: CASSRGLLNYEQYF; DNA: TGTGCCAGCAGCCGGGGACTACTTAACTACGAGCAGTACTTC
D: NA; J: TRBJ2-5; V: TRBV6-1; size: NA; CDR3: CASSEWGPQETQYF; DNA: TGTGCCAGCAGTGAGTGGGGGCCTCAAGAGACCCAGTACTTC
D: NA; J: TRBJ2-3; V: TRBV6-1; size: NA; CDR3: CASSEGVGTDTQYF; DNA: TGTGCCAGCAGCGAAGGAGTCGGCACAGATACGCAGTATTTT
D: TRBD1; J: TRBJ1-4; V: TRBV2; size: few; CDR3: CASRLTGENEKLFF; DNA: TGTGCCAGCAGGCTGACAGGGGAAAATGAAAAACTGTTTTTT
D: NA; J: TRBJ2-1; V: TRBV2; size: NA; CDR3: CASSRDGYNEQFF; DNA: TGTGCCAGCTCCCGGGACGGCTACAATGAGCAGTTCTTC
D: TRBD2; J: TRBJ2-1; V: TRBV15; size: NA; CDR3: CATSTRGDNEQFF; DNA: TGTGCCACCAGCACTCGGGGGGACAATGAGCAGTTCTTC
D: NA; J: TRBJ1-3; V: TRBV7-9; size: NA; CDR3: CASSQVRGNTIYF; DNA: TGTGCCAGCAGCCAAGTGCGTGGAAACACCATATATTTT